The next 19 T cell receptor beta chains were all read from a single sample in a study of long-term antiretroviral therapy in people with HIV. Investigators performed immunoSEQ version v3.0 at survey level. TCRdb's copy holds only in-frame clones and misses some; the assay was immunoSEQ multiplex PCR. The table shows about 35,000 clones, with 60% to 85% occurring only once. Sequenced here: unsorted PBMCs, sampled 2 years after starting antiretroviral therapy. These receptors all come from a woman in her forties or fifties with HIV.

The chain links TRBV19 to TRBJ1-4, with D perhaps matching TRBD1 (5 bases). Trimming stripped 6 bases from V and 5 bases from J, with 19 bases between. This CDR3 region has 16 residues. Germline loops: CDR1 LNHDA, CDR2 SQIVND (reference sequence). CDR3 nucleotides: TGTGCCAGTAGGACCCTGAGGCAGGGATCAAATGAAAAACTGTTTTTT. Protein: CASRTLRQGSNEKLFF.

The chain has TRBV10-2 and TRBJ2-6; TRBD1 matches 7 bases. CDR1 is WSHSY, CDR2 SAAADI, per germline. V lost 5 bases and J lost 2; bases outside the gene matches: 9. The CDR3 is 17 amino acids. The chain's CDR3 is CASSPPRQGAGANVLTF. The CDR3 DNA follows: TGCGCCAGCAGTCCACCGAGACAGGGAGCTGGGGCCAACGTCCTGACTTTC.

This sequence joins TRBV29-1 and TRBJ1-2; D gene unclear. Germline loops: CDR1 SQVTM, CDR2 ANQGSEA. V was trimmed by 1 base and J by 1 base, leaving 4 bases between them. CDR3 length equals 12 residues. CDR3 sequence (DNA): TGCAGCGTTGAAGTGTATAACTATGGCTACACCTTC. Protein sequence: CSVEVYNYGYTF.

The rearrangement links TRBV5-1 to TRBJ2-5; D assignment may be TRBD1 or TRBD2 (6 bases each). This CDR3 contains 15 residues. The V gene's germline CDR1 is SGHRS and CDR2 YFSETQ. V dropped 0 bases and J dropped 5 bases, with 14 bases sitting between them. For the CDR3, the DNA is TGCGCCAGCAGCTTGGCGCGGGGAAGGGGGGAGACCCAGTACTTC. Its protein is CASSLARGRGETQYF.

The J gene is TRBJ2-7, the V gene TRBV30; 9 nucleotides match TRBD2. Germline assignment: CDR1 GTSNPN and CDR2 SVGIG (reference sequence). CDR3 length: 16 amino acids. Trimming took 5 bases from V and 5 from J; bases not matched to a gene: 16. The CDR3 region has the DNA TGTGCCTGGTCTTTGGCCGGCGGCGGGGGGGTACACGAGCAGTACTTC. Protein: CAWSLAGGGGVHEQYF.

The chain uses TRBV30 and TRBJ2-7, with D tentatively TRBD1 (5 bases). Trimming cost V 0 bases and J 3 bases, with 15 bases left between them. Germline lookup yields CDR1 GTSNPN and CDR2 SVGIG (reference sequence). This CDR3 comprises 15 residues. The CDR3 sequence: CAWSVGVGPLYEQYV. The CDR3 DNA follows: TGTGCCTGGAGTGTCGGTGTGGGGCCCCTCTACGAGCAGTACGTC.

The V call is TRBV27, the J call TRBJ2-2; D is unclear. Trimming took off 5 bases at V and 2 bases at J, with 9 bases between the two ends. This CDR3 has 14 residues. Germline CDR1 MNHEY, CDR2 SMNVEV (reference sequence). The CDR3 sequence: CASSPTVNTGELFF. The CDR3 DNA is TGTGCCAGCAGTCCCACGGTCAACACCGGGGAGCTGTTTTTT.

This clone is medium-sized in the sample. An end of the junction differs from the germline gene, which may be a read error. V usage is TRBV12-5 and J usage is TRBJ1-2; D is uncertain. The CDR3 loop spans 10 amino acids. CDR1 is LGHNT, CDR2 FRNRAP, per germline. The CDR3 region is CASGWPGPAF. DNA of the CDR3: TGTGCTAGTGGTTGGCCGGGTCCGGCCTTC.

The DNA for the CDR3 is TGTGCCAGCAGTTACGGGGGCGGTTCACCCCTCCACTTT. This sequence encodes CASSYGGGSPLHF. J is TRBJ1-6 and V is TRBV6-6; D possibly corresponds to TRBD1 (6 bases). CDR1 is MNHNY and CDR2 is SVGAGI in the germline V gene (reference sequence). This CDR3 is 13 amino acids long. V lost 2 bases to trimming and J lost 9 bases, with 8 bases between them.

The gene calls are TRBV2 and TRBJ1-1; D is possibly TRBD1 (6 bases). This CDR3 spans 15 amino acids. CDR1 is SNHLY and CDR2 is FYNNEI in the germline V gene. V shed 5 bases and J shed 5 bases, with 18 bases lying between them. The CDR3 nucleotides read TGTGCCAGCAGTAGAAGGGACATTCGGAGAACTGAAGCTTTCTTT. Translated: CASSRRDIRRTEAFF. The full variable domain, with the rest looked up from reference TRBV2 and TRBJ1-1, is EPEVTQTPSHQVTQMGQEVILRCVPISNHLYFYWYRQILGQKVEFLVSFYNNEISEKSEIFDDQFSVERPDGSNFTLKIRSTKLEDSAMYFCASSRRDIRRTEAFFGQGTRLTVV.

The chain joins TRBV9 to TRBJ1-1; D gene uncertain. V shed 2 bases and J shed 5 bases, with 4 bases lying between them. From germline, CDR1 is SGDLS and CDR2 YYNGEE. The CDR3 loop spans 11 amino acids. The CDR3 sequence: CASSVLTEAFF. DNA for the CDR3: TGTGCCAGCAGCGTCCTGACTGAAGCTTTCTTT.

This clone was seen only a few times. This chain links TRBV5-1 with TRBJ1-2; D not certain. The germline V gene has CDR1 SGHRS and CDR2 YFSETQ. V dropped 4 bases and J dropped 4 bases, with 14 bases sitting between them. The CDR3 covers 14 residues. The CDR3 nucleotides read TGCGCCAGCAGCGATGCCGGCGGAGCCTATGGCTACACCTTC. Its translation is CASSDAGGAYGYTF.

The rearrangement uses TRBV6-1 and TRBJ1-2, with 11 bases aligning to TRBD1. J was trimmed by 0 bases and V by 6 bases; bases with no gene match: 3. The CDR3 runs to 15 residues. Per the germline V gene, CDR1 is MNHNS and CDR2 is SASEGT. CDR3 in DNA: TGTGCCAGCAGAGGACAGGGGGCCTCTAACTATGGCTACACCTTC. Translated, it gives CASRGQGASNYGYTF.

The V call is TRBV5-6, the J call TRBJ1-2, with 7 bases that match TRBD1. Unmatched junction bases numbered 4, after V lost 4 bases and J lost 7 bases. The germline CDR1 and CDR2 sequences are SGHDT and YYEEEE. The CDR3 runs to 12 residues. The CDR3 coding sequence is TGTGCCAGCAGCGCAGGGGGAGCTGGCTACACCTTC. Encoded protein: CASSAGGAGYTF.

V gene TRBV13 combines with J gene TRBJ2-5, with 7 bases that match TRBD2. The CDR3 is 15 amino acids. Trimming at V came to 2 bases and at J to 0 bases, leaving 3 bases not matched to a gene. The germline V gene has CDR1 PRHDT and CDR2 FYEKMQ (reference sequence). CDR3 in amino acids: CASSLLGTNQETQYF. The CDR3, as DNA: TGTGCCAGCAGCTTACTAGGGACTAACCAAGAGACCCAGTACTTC.

This chain uses TRBV7-9 with TRBJ1-4; possibly TRBD1 for D (5 bases). This CDR3 region has 14 residues. Germline CDR1 and CDR2: SEHNR and FQNEAQ (reference sequence). V lost 6 bases and J 5 bases, leaving 13 bases between the germline ends. The CDR3 protein is CASRGPGGNEKLFF. In nucleotides, the CDR3 is TGTGCCAGCAGGGGGCCGGGGGGGAATGAAAAACTGTTTTTT.

The chain is built from TRBV2 and TRBJ1-1; 8 bases line up with TRBD1. Per the germline V gene, CDR1 is SNHLY and CDR2 is FYNNEI. This CDR3 is built from 13 residues. Trimming cost V 8 bases and J 1 base; bases outside gene matches: 3. Written as DNA, the CDR3 is TGTGCCAGCGGAGGGACAGGGAACACTGAAGCTTTCTTT. It codes for CASGGTGNTEAFF.

The CDR3 region is CSVGSFNQPQHF. The CDR3 nucleotides read TGCAGCGTTGGATCCTTCAATCAGCCCCAGCATTTT. The V and J genes are TRBV29-1 and TRBJ1-5; D is ambiguous. The V end was cut by 4 bases, the J end by 3 bases, with 7 bases between. The CDR3 spans 12 residues. The germline V gene has CDR1 SQVTM and CDR2 ANQGSEA.

The chain employs TRBV18 and TRBJ1-1, with D unclear. The germline CDR1 and CDR2 sequences are KGHSH and LQKENI. CDR3 length: 13 residues. The germline V and J ends were trimmed by 4 bases and 1 base, with 7 bases remaining between them. Here the CDR3 DNA reads TGTGCCAGCTCACAAAACAGGAACACTGAAGCTTTCTTT. It specifies CASSQNRNTEAFF.